This T cell receptor beta chain was identified in a study of cytomegalovirus exposure and HLA in healthy donors (TCRdb year 2017). The study in broad terms: According to an earlier analysis of 587 of the donors, some 170 million T cells yielded 117 million unique TCR beta sequences and 276 Gb of sequence data. Across 300 to 500 genotyped donors of the cohort, an average of about 200,000 unique TCR beta nucleotide sequences per donor were sequenced, and approximately 17% of those sequences were non-productive. A separate validation cohort of some 130 different subjects was used in addition to the roughly 700-subject first cohort. Roughly 5 DR-DQ haplotypes were handled as single units for association and clustering, since linkage in the cohort was strong. Roughly 300 gigabases of sequencing data and 80 million or so unique TCR sequences were included in an early release covering 550 to 650 HLA-typed donors. High-throughput TCR immunosequencing, statistical association of individual TCRs with disease status, and machine learning were combined to predict cytomegalovirus infection status. In the later analysis, no new phenotypic data were used to find candidate immune exposures; instead, reliance was placed on TCR beta sequences and their occurrence across donors. Of the roughly 430 genotyped donors, roughly 80% fell in the genetic ancestry cluster associated with self-reported Caucasian donors. Donor age, sex, ethnicity and CMV serostatus were compiled alongside the repertoire data. The number of typed donors differed by locus: about 620-640 for A, B, C, DRB1 and DQB1; about 520 for DQA1; about 600 for DPA1; and roughly 490 for DPB1. Class I and class II HLA loci were covered by the typing at four-digit resolution. The study was designed to test whether signatures of past pathogen exposure could be identified by cataloging public T cell receptors. To study patterns of TCR occurrence, a later analysis re-analyzed previously published TCR beta repertoires from 550 to 800 donors and added high-resolution HLA genotyping. All discovery cohort repertoires had been generated on a single sequencing platform. An earlier analysis of around 540 of the donors applied high-throughput TCR beta sequencing to assess whether each TCR beta V gene segment acted as functional or pseudogenic. A later genetic analysis used genome-wide SNP genotypes for about three fifths of the roughly 700 donors, treating that subset as a discovery cohort. The study used immunosequencing to profile the T cell repertoires of hundreds of subjects and linked those repertoires to cytomegalovirus serostatus. The study at large found these results: Approximately 16 rarely observed V segments, including chromosome 9 orphons, were excluded from the earlier analysis of several hundred of the donors because counts were too low. V-gene and J-gene trimming of TCR beta chains was associated with a missense DCLRE1C variant in a later genetic analysis, and the association was replicated in an independent cohort. A cluster of highly shared sequence variants was judged likely to represent a technical artifact of the sequencing pipeline. Presence/absence analyses assumed roughly uniform sequencing depth across donors, an assumption that may not hold. In both the original and validation cohorts, the classifier was reported to diagnose cytomegalovirus status with high specificity and sensitivity. According to a later genetic analysis, donors in an Asian-associated ancestry cluster had fewer N-insertions in productive TCRs than the approximately 690-donor mean. Broadly in line with IMGT annotations, most TCR beta V segments showed up in productive rearrangements about 87% or about 30% of the time in an earlier analysis of some 590 of the donors. In the study, 164 TCR beta chains were listed as associated with cytomegalovirus. Some IMGT-functional V segments, including TRBV6-2 and TRBV6-3, could not be distinguished by the 87-base-pair reads and were therefore excluded. When HLA alleles, especially DR and DQ, strongly co-occurred, attributing TCR associations to individual alleles was difficult. In a later analysis, several top co-occurrence clusters were reported to appear linked to parvovirus B19, influenza, CMV and Epstein-Barr virus. In a later analysis, the rate of TCR association differed among HLA loci, with DRB1 alleles having the most associated TCRs and HLA-C alleles having the fewest. According to the authors, the approach could potentially be generalized to other disease states and immunological phenotypes. A later analysis found that HLA-associated TCR beta chains were more clonally expanded and had lower generation probabilities than equally common non-associated chains. Correlated functional status among segregating V segments might reflect linkage disequilibrium, but an unknown experimental factor could not be ruled out. Specific HLA alleles were associated with 15,000 to 20,000 TCR beta sequences at a false discovery rate of 0.05 in a later analysis. A further reported finding was that TCR beta sequences accurately predicted the HLA-A and HLA-B alleles for most subjects in the first cohort. While some public TCRs were present in many individuals, most TCR sequences turned up only very rarely across donors. Because HLA typing was missing for some donors at each locus, association tests included only the typed subset. In vitro tests confirmed that a few of the cytomegalovirus-associated TCR beta chains recognize cytomegalovirus antigens. In a later analysis, most CMV-associated TCR beta chains were found to appear HLA-restricted, with HLA associations seemingly driven largely by CMV exposure. CMV serostatus was the only immune exposure information available for the cohort. This cohort had only TCR beta chains sequenced, and the lack of alpha or paired-chain data limited which features could be detected.

Note on this clone: Its antigen is not yet known. There are no base qualities to consult, and no much larger clone falls within one base.

Library construction relied on the immunoSEQ multiplex PCR assay. For the multiplex PCR, a mixture combining 60 forward primers for TCR Vbeta segments and 13 reverse primers for TCR Jbeta segments was used. The CDR3 region of rearranged TCR beta genes was amplified from genomic DNA with a multiplex PCR assay. The Illumina HiSeq System was used to sequence the amplified TCR beta libraries as 87-base-pair reads. Turning to the authors' computational methods: A later analysis counted tens of millions of unique TCR beta chains across the approximately 700 repertoires, and some 11 million of these chains were shared by at least two donors. A nearest-neighbor algorithm error-corrected the raw reads and collapsed the reads into unique sequences, merging closely related sequences to remove PCR and sequencing errors. To assign V, D and J gene segments, CDR3 sequences were aligned to IMGT reference sequences. For a sequence to be retained, a match of at least six nucleotides was required to both a V gene segment and a J gene segment. A rearrangement counted as productive if the CDR3 had no stop codons and remained in frame with V and J, and every other rearrangement counted as non-productive. Following IMGT convention, CDR3 was defined as the stretch from the second conserved V-encoded cysteine to the conserved J-encoded phenylalanine. Sequences without an unambiguous match to a single V gene segment were excluded from the earlier analysis of 450 to 650 of the donors. An earlier analysis of 500 to 700 of the donors classified V segments as functional when productive rearrangements were above 56.7% and as segregating when the standard deviation between donors was above 5%. A statistical classification framework was developed to diagnose cytomegalovirus status using the catalog of TCR beta chain sequences. In a later analysis, V and J genes were assigned by comparing TCR nucleotide sequences against IMGT/GENE-DB human TR gene sequences. In a later analysis, CDR3 sequences and most-parsimonious VDJ recombination scenarios were assigned using the TCRdist pipeline. In a later analysis, every TCR beta chain was defined by the combination of its CDR3 amino acid sequence and its V-gene family, and reads without a unique V-gene family were dropped. As a way to deal with suspected cross-contamination and a sequencing artifact, a later analysis dropped hundreds of nucleotide sequences that were highly shared and had low generation probability. A later analysis calculated a clonal expansion index for each public chain from normalized within-repertoire ranks of inferred template counts. In a later analysis, generation probabilities were computed with a VDJ recombination model fitted to out-of-frame rearrangements, and the resulting probabilities were checked against IGoR. In a later analysis, TCR-TCR, TCR-HLA and TCR-CMV co-occurrence was scored with hypergeometric tests, and a repertoire-size bias correction was applied to TCR pairs. In a later analysis, false discovery rates were estimated by permuting HLA or CMV assignments 20 times. A later analysis grouped co-occurring TCRs with DBSCAN, adding TCRdist sequence similarity when clustering within HLA-allele-positive subsets. Repertoires with fewer than 30,000 or more than 120,000 public chains were left out of co-occurrence clustering, as were roughly five repertoires with anomalous nucleotide sharing. TCRdb provides this immuneACCESS table in a form limited to in-frame rearrangements. Some clones are lacking; in checked studies, under half of them reflect an unresolved V gene, and why the rest are absent is not known. The DNA gave D and trimming, while V, J and clone size come from that table. The sample table shows around 150,000 clones, and less than 9.5% are seen once. The ten top clones hold around 1.9% of the sample.

As encoded in the germline V gene (reference sequence), CDR1 is GTSNPN while CDR2 is SVGIG. At the junction V is shortened by 1 base and J by 3 bases; bases outside the gene matches: 9. Taken from cysteine to phenylalanine, the CDR3 has 15 residues. Just the 45-base CDR3 DNA is kept, in frame starting at base 1. The cohort comprised hundreds of healthy bone marrow donors. All cohort members were sampled while nominally healthy, although unrecorded immune exposures were likely present. The donor was CMV seronegative and belonged to the group of roughly 330 seronegative cohort members. Each donor provided a peripheral blood sample, and peripheral blood mononuclear cells were used for TCR beta sequencing. The Qiagen DNeasy Blood Extraction Kit was used to extract genomic DNA from the blood cell samples.

Sequenced input: PBMCs. The V and J segments used are TRBV30 and TRBJ2-7; 7 bases in the junction line up with TRBD2. This TCR derives from a male donor in good health and CMV-seronegative. CDR3 loop: CAWSDPGTNRYEQYF. The DNA reads as follows: TGTGCCTGGAGTGACCCCGGGACTAATCGCTACGAGCAGTACTTC.